A single sample gave rise to the 28 T cell receptor beta chains below, sequenced in a study of vaccination effects on CD4 cells after COVID-19 (dated by TCRdb to the early 2020s). The antigens these receptors bind are not known. In the ViraFEST assay, PBMC were stimulated with viral peptide pools, and TCR sequencing was then used to find antigen-specific CD4+ T cell clonotypes based on their expansion. After approximately eleven days of culture, CD4+ T cells were isolated with the EasySep CD4+ T cell isolation kit. Each participant received two doses of an mRNA SARS-CoV-2 vaccine, either BNT162b2 or mRNA-1273. Libraries were constructed by the immunoSEQ multiplex PCR assay. TCRdb retrieved this table from immuneACCESS and kept in-frame rearrangements only. Not all clones are present; in checked studies, unresolved V genes account for under half, and no reason is known for the remainder. This sample holds 60,000 to 90,000 clones; around 81% were observed only once. The ten largest clones represent more than 1% of the sample.

The sample consisted of CD4+ T cells from PBMCs cultured with HCoV-229E spike peptides, taken after COVID-19 vaccination. The cell subset or site label of this sample denotes: HCoV-229E spike overlapping peptide pool stimulation. The receptors were sampled from a human donor who received a COVID-19 vaccine.

This chain connects TRBV7-9 to TRBJ1-2, with 7 bases lining up with TRBD1. The CDR3 runs to 13 residues. V lost 5 bases to trimming and J lost 10 bases; unmatched junction nucleotides: 10. Looked up from germline, CDR1 is SEHNR and CDR2 is FQNEAQ (reference sequence). The CDR3 bases are TGTGCCAGCAGCCCAAGCAGTACAGGGGACTACACCTTC. As protein: CASSPSSTGDYTF.

The rearrangement uses TRBV18 and TRBJ1-4; D gene ambiguous. Germline V CDR1 and CDR2: KGHSH, LQKENI. The CDR3 spans 14 residues. Deletions cut 2 bases from V and 6 bases from J, with 10 bases between. The CDR3 protein is CASSPIRADEKLFF. DNA of the CDR3: TGTGCCAGCTCACCAATAAGGGCGGATGAAAAACTGTTTTTT. The whole variable domain, filled in from reference TRBV18 and TRBJ1-4, reads NAGVMQNPRHLVRRRGQEARLRCSPMKGHSHVYWYRQLPEEGLKFMVYLQKENIIDESGMPKERFSAEFPKEGPSILRIQQVVRGDSAAYFCASSPIRADEKLFFGSGTQLSVL.

The chain has TRBV6-2 or TRBV6-3 and TRBJ1-4; TRBD1 is a possible D gene (6 bases). CDR3 length equals 15 residues. From germline, CDR1 is MNHEY and CDR2 SVGEGT. V lost 1 base, J lost 6 bases, and 12 bases lay in between. The CDR3 DNA follows: TGTGCCAGCAGTTACTTGGGGGCATCGGATGAAAAACTGTTTTTT. Residues: CASSYLGASDEKLFF.

The J gene is TRBJ2-3, the V gene TRBV6-5, with D perhaps matching TRBD1 or TRBD2 (6 bases each). This CDR3 has 15 amino acids. The germline CDR1 and CDR2 sequences are MNHEY and SVGAGI. V was clipped by 2 bases and J by 0 bases, with 9 bases between them. The CDR3 here is CASSYRGGSTDTQYF. Written as DNA, the CDR3 is TGTGCCAGCAGTTACAGAGGGGGGAGCACAGATACGCAGTATTTT.

Points on this clone: This same CDR3 is encoded by further DNA sequences in the sample. The gene calls are TRBV6-6 and TRBJ2-2; D possibly corresponds to TRBD1 (6 bases). V dropped 8 bases and J dropped 4 bases, with 8 bases sitting between them. CDR1 is MNHNY, CDR2 SVGAGI, per germline (reference sequence). CDR3 length: 12 residues. CDR3 nucleotide sequence: TGTGCCAGCTCCAGGGGCACCGGGGAGCTGTTTTTT. As protein: CASSRGTGELFF.

Here the CDR3 reads CASSFAGPYGYTF. CDR3 sequence (DNA): TGTGCCAGCAGCTTTGCAGGGCCCTATGGCTACACCTTC. This chain connects TRBV5-5 to TRBJ1-2; D is perhaps TRBD1 (5 bases). The CDR3 is 13 amino acids. Germline values: CDR1 SGHKS, CDR2 YYEKEE (reference sequence). V was clipped by 2 bases and J by 4 bases, with 9 bases between them.

The CDR3 sequence is CASSLRDLDKNEQFF. As DNA, the CDR3 is TGTGCCAGCAGCTTAAGGGATCTCGATAAAAATGAGCAGTTCTTC. The chain recombines TRBV11-2 with TRBJ2-1; D ambiguous. There are 15 residues in the CDR3. The V end was cut by 2 bases, the J end by 7 bases, with 15 bases between. The germline gives CDR1 SGHAT, CDR2 FQNNGV.

J is TRBJ1-1 and V is TRBV7-2, with D possibly matching TRBD1 (5 bases). This CDR3 is built from 15 residues. Germline V gene sequence: CDR1 SGHTA, CDR2 FQGNSA. Trimming removed 2 bases from V and 6 bases from J, with 16 bases in between. The DNA of the CDR3 is TGTGCCAGCAGCTTAACTCTCTCGGGGGGTGCTGAAGCTTTCTTT. Translating gives CASSLTLSGGAEAFF.

The V call is TRBV18, the J call TRBJ1-1; 7 nucleotides match TRBD1. The length of the CDR3 is 14 residues. With 4 bases clipped from V and 7 bases from J, the junction kept 9 bases outside the gene matches. Germline assignment: CDR1 KGHSH and CDR2 LQKENI. CDR3 sequence reads: CASSLSTGANEAFF. In DNA, the CDR3 is TGTGCCAGCTCACTATCTACAGGGGCGAATGAAGCTTTCTTT.

The J gene is TRBJ1-1, the V gene TRBV27; TRBD1 agrees at 9 bases. Germline V gene data show CDR1 as MNHEY and CDR2 as SMNVEV (reference sequence). The CDR3 spans 16 residues. V lost 6 bases and J lost 0; bases outside the gene matches: 8. CDR3 loop: CASSPTGGRMNTEAFF. The CDR3 DNA follows: TGTGCCAGCAGCCCGACAGGGGGAAGGATGAACACTGAAGCTTTCTTT.

This chain joins TRBV12-5 and TRBJ1-1; no reliable D call. Germline V gives CDR1 LGHNT, CDR2 FRNRAP. This CDR3 is 17 amino acids long. Trimming took off 0 bases at V and 1 base at J, with 15 bases between the two ends. The DNA for the CDR3 is TGTGCTAGTGGTTTGGTACGTGAGACGAGGTGGAACACTGAAGCTTTCTTT. Translation: CASGLVRETRWNTEAFF.

This sequence joins TRBV19 and TRBJ1-6; D perhaps matches TRBD1 (5 bases). V shed 7 bases and J shed 10 bases, with 14 bases lying between them. Germline loops: CDR1 LNHDA, CDR2 SQIVND (reference sequence). The CDR3 contains 13 residues. CDR3 loop: CASMRGFGSPLHF. For the CDR3, the DNA is TGTGCCAGTATGAGGGGCTTTGGCTCACCCCTCCACTTT.

The CDR3 bases are TGTGCCAGCTCACCTAGGGGACAGGGGGCAAACACTGAAGCTTTCTTT. Its protein product is CASSPRGQGANTEAFF. This chain connects TRBV18 to TRBJ1-1, with 12 bases that match TRBD1. Germline loops: CDR1 KGHSH, CDR2 LQKENI. J was trimmed by 2 bases and V by 3 bases; bases with no gene match: 4. The CDR3 length is 16 residues.

The chain links TRBV4-2 to TRBJ2-5; no definite D call. Trimming removed 1 base from V and 2 bases from J, with 11 bases in between. CDR3 size: 15 residues. Germline V gene data show CDR1 as LGHNA and CDR2 as YNFKEQ. CDR3 sequence reads: CASSQARAGQETQYF. The CDR3 DNA is TGTGCCAGCAGCCAAGCGCGAGCCGGTCAAGAGACCCAGTACTTC.

This chain uses TRBV20-1 with TRBJ2-1; D remains ambiguous. The ends were cut back, 3 bases at V and 9 bases at J, with 6 bases in the middle. This CDR3 is 10 amino acids long. Germline loops: CDR1 DFQATT, CDR2 SNEGSKA (reference sequence). CDR3 sequence (DNA): TGCAGTGCTAGGGGTGTTGAGCAGTTCTTC. Protein sequence: CSARGVEQFF.

In its sample, this clone was seen a few times. The chain links TRBV19 to TRBJ1-4, with D tentatively TRBD1 (5 bases). Germline-derived CDR1 and CDR2 are LNHDA and SQIVND (reference sequence). This CDR3 has 13 amino acids. Between the trimmed V and J ends, which lost 10 bases and 8 bases, there was a span of 17 bases. The chain's CDR3 is CATRGLGNEKLFF. DNA for the CDR3: TGTGCCACCCGGGGCCTGGGAAACGAAAAACTGTTTTTT.

The chain employs TRBV7-3 and TRBJ2-2, with 7 bases aligning to TRBD1. Germline-derived CDR1 and CDR2 are SGHTA and FQGTGA. The V and J ends lost 1 base and 0 bases, in that order; junction bases with no gene match: 2. The CDR3 runs 16 residues. The CDR3 sequence is CASSLNRGANTGELFF. The CDR3, as DNA: TGTGCCAGCAGCTTAAACAGGGGCGCGAACACCGGGGAGCTGTTTTTT.

This clone has just one count. The rearrangement links TRBV19 to TRBJ2-1; TRBD1 matches at 9 bases. V was pared by 6 bases and J by 9 bases, with 6 bases of the junction left unmatched. The CDR3 sequence is 13 residues long. CDR1 is LNHDA and CDR2 is SQIVND in the germline V gene (reference sequence). The CDR3 DNA sequence: TGTGCCAGTAGGGGACAGGGTCCTGCTGAGCAGTTCTTC. It is translated as CASRGQGPAEQFF.

The chain is built from TRBV6-5 and TRBJ2-2; weak D call: TRBD1 (5 bases). V was clipped by 6 bases and J by 3 bases, with 11 bases between them. The CDR3 has 14 residues. Germline V lookup: CDR1 MNHEY, CDR2 SVGAGI. The CDR3 sequence is CASRTDVYTGELFF. CDR3 DNA: TGTGCCAGCAGGACAGATGTTTACACCGGGGAGCTGTTTTTT.

This clone was observed a few times. Germline and junction disagree at one end, which may indicate a read error. V is TRBV12-3 or TRBV12-4 and J is TRBJ2-1; the match to TRBD1 covers 7 bases. The CDR3 extends over 12 amino acids. Here the CDR3 reads CASTEGAGSSLF. DNA for the CDR3: TGTGCCAGCACCGAGGGGGCAGGTTCTTCGCTCTTC.

V and J are TRBV7-8 and TRBJ1-6; the D gene is possibly TRBD1 (5 bases). Germline CDR1 and CDR2: SGHVS and FQNEAQ. The V end lost 2 bases, the J end lost 7 bases, and 6 bases lay between the germline ends. This CDR3 is 13 amino acids long. CDR3 DNA: TGTGCCAGCAGCTTACAGGGAAATTCACCCCTCCACTTT. Translation: CASSLQGNSPLHF.

This clone came up a few times. Germline and junction disagree at one end, which may indicate a read error. This rearrangement joins TRBV18 to TRBJ2-2; no firm D call. The CDR3 has 18 residues. Germline V gene data show CDR1 as KGHSH and CDR2 as LQKENI. CDR3 loop: CTSSPEDLGVWNTGELFF. The CDR3 coding sequence is TGTACCAGCTCACCTGAGGACCTAGGAGTATGGAACACCGGGGAGCTGTTTTTT.

This chain uses TRBV11-2 with TRBJ1-6; weak D call: TRBD1 (6 bases). In germline, CDR1 is SGHAT, CDR2 FQNNGV. V was cut by 4 bases and J by 7 bases, with 14 bases left in between. The CDR3 contains 15 residues. DNA for the CDR3: TGTGCCAGCAGCTCGGACAGACAGAACAATTCACCCCTCCACTTT. It is translated as CASSSDRQNNSPLHF.

This sequence joins TRBV19 and TRBJ2-1; the D is unclear. V was shortened by 7 bases and J by 0 bases, with 19 bases between the two germline ends. CDR1 and CDR2 from the germline V gene are LNHDA and SQIVND (reference sequence). The CDR3 spans 17 residues. The CDR3 DNA reads as TGTGCCAGTACCCAAAGGGTGACTGCTAGCTCCTACAATGAGCAGTTCTTC. It codes for CASTQRVTASSYNEQFF.

V gene TRBV5-1 combines with J gene TRBJ2-5; D is unclear. CDR1 is SGHRS, CDR2 YFSETQ, per germline. V dropped 0 bases and J dropped 4 bases, with 1 base sitting between them. The length of the CDR3 is 11 residues. CDR3 loop: CASSLAETQYF. As DNA, the CDR3 is TGCGCCAGCAGCTTGGCAGAGACCCAGTACTTC. Filled out from reference TRBV5-1 and TRBJ2-5, the complete variable domain reads KAGVTQTPRYLIKTRGQQVTLSCSPISGHRSVSWYQQTPGQGLQFLFEYFSETQRNKGNFPGRFSGRQFSNSRSEMNVSTLELGDSALYLCASSLAETQYFGPGTRLLVL.

This clone occurred a few times. The chain is built from TRBV6-5 and TRBJ1-1, with 7 positions matching TRBD1. Germline values: CDR1 MNHEY, CDR2 SVGAGI. CDR3 length equals 14 residues. After removal of 6 bases from V and 0 bases from J, the junction contained 4 bases not matched to a gene. CDR3 in amino acids: CASRRDSLNTEAFF. CDR3 coding DNA: TGTGCCAGCAGAAGGGACAGCCTGAACACTGAAGCTTTCTTT.

As for this clone: One end of the junction varies from germline; a read error may be responsible. CDR3 residues: CASTLRQILNEKLFF. CDR3 sequence (DNA): TGTGCCAGCACCTTAAGACAGATTCTGAATGAAAAACTGTTTTTT. The chain has TRBV7-3 and TRBJ1-4; weak D call: TRBD1 (5 bases). The V gene's germline CDR1 is SGHTA and CDR2 FQGTGA. CDR3 length: 15 residues.

The J gene is TRBJ1-3, the V gene TRBV21-1. TRBV21-1 is a pseudogene locus. This CDR3 has 13 residues. The CDR3 spells CAMQRLLRNTIYF. CDR3 DNA: TGTGCCATGCAGCGGTTATTGCGAAACACCATATATTTT.